This passage covers 27 T cell receptor beta chains from one sample sequenced in a study of cytomegalovirus exposure and HLA in healthy donors (dated by TCRdb to 2017 to 2019). The library was produced with the immunoSEQ multiplex PCR assay. The multiplex PCR relied on a mix of 60 forward primers for TCR Vbeta segments and 13 reverse primers for TCR Jbeta segments. In TCRdb, the immuneACCESS table is reduced to in-frame sequences with V and J assigned. These tables do not hold every clone; where another copy was compared, an unresolved V gene accounts for under half, and the others remain unexplained. This sample holds about 150,000 clones; roughly 83% were observed only once. The top ten constitute 6% to 8.5% of the sample. The source material was PBMCs. These receptors were taken from a man younger than 40 in good health and CMV-seropositive.

This rearrangement joins TRBV5-6 to TRBJ1-4; D unresolved. V was cut by 7 bases and J by 4 bases, with 11 bases left in between. The germline gives CDR1 SGHDT, CDR2 YYEEEE. This CDR3 has 13 amino acids. The CDR3 here is CASSVGYNEKLFF. CDR3 nucleotide sequence: TGTGCCAGCTCCGTCGGTTATAATGAAAAACTGTTTTTT. The whole variable domain, filled in from reference TRBV5-6 and TRBJ1-4, reads DAGVTQSPTHLIKTRGQQVTLRCSPKSGHDTVSWYQQALGQGPQFIFQYYEEEERQRGNFPDRFSGHQFPNYSSELNVNALLLGDSALYLCASSVGYNEKLFFGSGTQLSVL.

This clone appeared a single time. Other nucleotide sequences in the sample specify the same CDR3. V usage is TRBV2 and J usage is TRBJ1-2, with 10 bases identical to TRBD1. Germline lookup yields CDR1 SNHLY and CDR2 FYNNEI. Unmatched junction bases numbered 4, after V lost 2 bases and J lost 4 bases. There are 15 residues in the CDR3. The CDR3 loop reads CASSERDRGAYGYTF. In nucleotides, the CDR3 is TGTGCCAGCAGTGAACGGGACAGGGGAGCCTATGGCTACACCTTC.

This chain links TRBV12-5 with TRBJ2-5, with D unclear. Germline V gene lookup returns CDR1 LGHNT and CDR2 FRNRAP. This CDR3 contains 13 residues. V shed 1 base and J shed 1 base, with 4 bases lying between them. CDR3 nucleotide sequence: TGTGCTAGTGGTTTGGACAGCCAAGAGACCCAGTACTTC. Protein sequence: CASGLDSQETQYF.

The chain is built from TRBV29-1 and TRBJ1-4; D possibly corresponds to TRBD1 (6 bases). Germline V gives CDR1 SQVTM, CDR2 ANQGSEA. The CDR3 spans 17 residues. Trimming removed 5 bases from V and 5 bases from J, with 24 bases in between. The CDR3 loop reads CSVWAGAQSTRNEKLFF. The CDR3 DNA reads TGCAGCGTTTGGGCAGGGGCACAATCCACACGGAATGAAAAACTGTTTTTT.

On this clone itself: The CDR3 ends on some other residue instead of the conserved phenylalanine or tryptophan, so this is likely a read error. No DNA is shown, since the ends of the CDR3 on it are uncertain; the CDR3 is the one TCRdb lists. J is TRBJ2-3 and V is TRBV30; the D call TRBD2 from the table was never checked on the DNA. The V gene's germline CDR1 is GTSNPN and CDR2 SVGIG (reference sequence). The CDR3 numbers 11 amino acids, ends counted. CDR3 sequence reads: CAWSRTSGSLL.

The chain joins TRBV5-1 to TRBJ2-2; TRBD1 matches 7 bases. V lost 9 bases to trimming and J lost 6 bases; unmatched junction nucleotides: 5. This CDR3 comprises 12 residues. Germline V gene sequence: CDR1 SGHRS, CDR2 YFSETQ. The CDR3 region is CAINRGPGELFF. The CDR3 nucleotides read TGCGCCATTAACAGGGGACCCGGGGAGCTGTTTTTT.

The chain is built from TRBV9 and TRBJ2-1, with no clear D. Germline lookup yields CDR1 SGDLS and CDR2 YYNGEE. This CDR3 is 12 amino acids long. V was trimmed by 3 bases and J by 10 bases, leaving 11 bases between them. The CDR3 DNA reads TGTGCCAGCAGCGCCTATCTAGGAGAGCAGTTCTTC. It specifies CASSAYLGEQFF.

The genes are TRBV14 and TRBJ1-6; no definite D call. The CDR3 is made up of 14 amino acids. Germline values: CDR1 SGHDN, CDR2 FVKESK. V was trimmed by 4 bases and J by 7 bases, leaving 11 bases between them. CDR3 nucleotide sequence: TGTGCCAGCAGCCTTGTGGGGAGGAATTCACCCCTCCACTTT. Protein product: CASSLVGRNSPLHF. Complete variable domain (other parts from reference TRBV14 and TRBJ1-6): EAGVTQFPSHSVIEKGQTVTLRCDPISGHDNLYWYRRVMGKEIKFLLHFVKESKQDESGMPNNRFLAERTGGTYSTLKVQPAELEDSGVYFCASSLVGRNSPLHFGNGTRLTVT.

The chain uses TRBV11-1 and TRBJ2-7; weak D call: TRBD2 (6 bases). From germline, CDR1 is SGHAT and CDR2 FQDESV (reference sequence). This CDR3 has 13 amino acids. Trimming removed 5 bases from V and 3 bases from J, with 11 bases in between. The CDR3 bases are TGTGCCAGCAGCCCGGGACTCTACTACGAGCAGTACTTC. Translating gives CASSPGLYYEQYF.

The V call is TRBV4-1, the J call TRBJ2-1; 10 nucleotides match TRBD1. Germline-derived CDR1 and CDR2 are MGHRA and YSYEKL. The J segment lost 7 bases and the V segment lost 4 bases, leaving 7 bases of the junction unmatched. CDR3 length: 15 residues. The CDR3 DNA reads TGCGCCAGCAGCCTAGGACAGGGGGTTTCGAATGAGCAGTTCTTC. Its protein is CASSLGQGVSNEQFF.

This chain links TRBV2 with TRBJ2-5, with 8 bases lining up with TRBD1. After removal of 3 bases from V and 1 base from J, the junction contained 4 bases not matched to a gene. CDR1 is SNHLY, CDR2 FYNNEI, per germline. The CDR3 has 15 residues. As DNA, the CDR3 is TGTGCCAGCAGTGACCCGACAGGGGCCCAAGAGACCCAGTACTTC. Protein sequence: CASSDPTGAQETQYF. The entire variable domain, with the rest obtained from reference TRBV2 and TRBJ2-5, is as follows: EPEVTQTPSHQVTQMGQEVILRCVPISNHLYFYWYRQILGQKVEFLVSFYNNEISEKSEIFDDQFSVERPDGSNFTLKIRSTKLEDSAMYFCASSDPTGAQETQYFGPGTRLLVL.

In its sample, this clone was seen a few times. The rearrangement links TRBV28 to TRBJ1-1; D is uncertain. Germline CDR1 is MDHEN and CDR2 is SYDVKM. The ends were cut back, 2 bases at V and 7 bases at J, with 8 bases in the middle. The CDR3 length is 12 residues. For the CDR3, the DNA is TGTGCCAGCAGTTTAACGATGAGTGAAGCTTTCTTT. Protein product: CASSLTMSEAFF.

V usage is TRBV4-2 and J usage is TRBJ1-5; D is possibly TRBD1 (6 bases). Trimming removed 6 bases at V and 6 bases at J, with 12 bases between. The CDR3 extends over 13 amino acids. CDR1 and CDR2 (germline): LGHNA, YNFKEQ. The CDR3 reads CASSRDTGQPQHF. CDR3 DNA sequence: TGTGCCAGCAGTCGGGACACGGGTCAGCCCCAGCATTTT.

Only one count was recorded for this clone. The chain recombines TRBV28 with TRBJ1-5; a weak D match, TRBD1 (6 bases). There are 18 residues in the CDR3. Per the germline V gene, CDR1 is MDHEN and CDR2 is SYDVKM. V lost 1 base, J lost 0 bases, and 16 bases lay in between. CDR3: CASSLSGTLEDSNQPQHF. In DNA form, the CDR3 reads TGTGCCAGCAGTTTATCCGGGACACTTGAAGATAGCAATCAGCCCCAGCATTTT.

This clone occurred once. This chain uses TRBV1 with TRBJ1-5; whether TRBD1, the table's D call, matches the DNA was not checked. TRBV1 is designated a pseudogene. The CDR3 has 18 residues. The CDR3 loop reads CTSSQDKGQGRGNQPQHF. Written as DNA, the CDR3 is TGCACCAGCAGCCAAGATAAGGGACAGGGAAGAGGCAATCAGCCCCAGCATTTT.

Turning to this clone: Other DNA sequences in this specimen translate into the identical CDR3. This chain connects TRBV28 to TRBJ1-3; 9 bases map to TRBD1. Trimming cost V 5 bases and J 4 bases; bases outside gene matches: 6. CDR1 and CDR2 (germline): MDHEN, SYDVKM. The CDR3 has 15 amino acids. CDR3 sequence (DNA): TGTGCCAGCAGTCTCCCGGGACAGGGAGGAAACACCATATATTTT. Residues: CASSLPGQGGNTIYF.

V usage is TRBV14 and J usage is TRBJ1-2; D unclear. The CDR3 has 11 residues. V lost 5 bases to trimming and J lost 3 bases, with 4 bases between them. The germline V gene has CDR1 SGHDN and CDR2 FVKESK. CDR3: CASSSYYGYTF. CDR3 in DNA: TGTGCCAGCAGCTCTTACTATGGCTACACCTTC. Based on the CDR3 plus reference TRBV14 and TRBJ1-2, the full variable domain is EAGVTQFPSHSVIEKGQTVTLRCDPISGHDNLYWYRRVMGKEIKFLLHFVKESKQDESGMPNNRFLAERTGGTYSTLKVQPAELEDSGVYFCASSSYYGYTFGSGTRLTVV.

The chain recombines TRBV11-2 with TRBJ1-4, with 11 positions matching TRBD1. Looked up from germline, CDR1 is SGHAT and CDR2 is FQNNGV. This CDR3 spans 14 amino acids. The trim removed 6 bases at V and 10 bases at J, leaving 7 bases unmatched. The DNA of the CDR3 is TGTGCCAGCAGTTGGGGACAGGGGGTTGGAAAACTGTTTTTT. Its translation: CASSWGQGVGKLFF.

The chain carries TRBV19 and TRBJ1-4; a possible D gene is TRBD1 (5 bases). The CDR3 contains 17 residues. Trimming stripped 5 bases from V and 0 bases from J, with 16 bases between. CDR1 and CDR2 (germline): LNHDA, SQIVND (reference sequence). CDR3 bases: TGTGCCAGTAGTCCCTCCGGCCAGGGCTCAACTAATGAAAAACTGTTTTTT. Protein sequence: CASSPSGQGSTNEKLFF. Combining the CDR3 with reference TRBV19 and TRBJ1-4 gives the whole variable domain DGGITQSPKYLFRKEGQNVTLSCEQNLNHDAMYWYRQDPGQGLRLIYYSQIVNDFQKGDIAEGYSVSREKKESFPLTVTSAQKNPTAFYLCASSPSGQGSTNEKLFFGSGTQLSVL.

J is TRBJ2-7 and V is TRBV4-3; perhaps TRBD1 as D (6 bases). Trimming shortened V by 0 bases and J by 7 bases, and 13 bases separated the two germline ends. This CDR3 has 14 amino acids. Germline assignment: CDR1 LGHNA and CDR2 YSLEER. The CDR3 spells CASSQDPQGIEQYF. The DNA for the CDR3 is TGCGCCAGCAGCCAAGACCCACAGGGAATTGAGCAGTACTTC.

The chain carries TRBV11-2 and TRBJ2-7; unclear D gene. The V end was cut by 3 bases, the J end by 6 bases, with 6 bases between. CDR3 length: 11 amino acids. Germline lookup yields CDR1 SGHAT and CDR2 FQNNGV. The CDR3 loop reads CASSFNREQYF. In nucleotides, the CDR3 is TGTGCCAGCAGCTTTAATCGCGAGCAGTACTTC. Full variable domain (rest looked up from reference TRBV11-2 and TRBJ2-7): EAGVAQSPRYKIIEKRQSVAFWCNPISGHATLYWYQQILGQGPKLLIQFQNNGVVDDSQLPKDRFSAERLKGVDSTLKIQPAKLEDSAVYLCASSFNREQYFGPGTRLTVT.

CDR3 DNA sequence: TGTGCCAGCAGCGGACAGGGGGCGGGAGACACTGAAGCTTTCTTT. It encodes CASSGQGAGDTEAFF. V is TRBV6-5 and J is TRBJ1-1, with TRBD1 matching 11 bases. The trim removed 6 bases at V and 3 bases at J, leaving 6 bases unmatched. Germline V gives CDR1 MNHEY, CDR2 SVGAGI. CDR3 length: 15 amino acids.

The chain combines TRBV5-1 with TRBJ2-1, with 12 nucleotides matching TRBD2. The CDR3 has 17 residues. CDR1 and CDR2 (germline): SGHRS, YFSETQ. Losses at the gene ends were 4 bases for V and 9 bases for J; bases not matched to a gene: 14. In DNA form, the CDR3 reads TGCGCCAGCAGCCCCTGGGGGCTTGCTAGCGGGGGGGGTGAGCAGTTCTTC. Translating gives CASSPWGLASGGGEQFF.

V usage is TRBV5-1 and J usage is TRBJ2-5; 9 bases map to TRBD1. Looked up from germline, CDR1 is SGHRS and CDR2 is YFSETQ. CDR3 size: 15 residues. V shed 4 bases and J 5 bases; nucleotides not matched to a gene: 9. This chain's CDR3 is CASSPDTGTGETQYF. The CDR3 DNA is TGCGCCAGCAGCCCGGATACCGGGACAGGGGAGACCCAGTACTTC.

The chain links TRBV6-5 to TRBJ1-1; the match to TRBD1 covers 9 bases. Unmatched junction bases numbered 8, after V lost 4 bases and J lost 5 bases. The CDR3 has 15 residues. From germline, CDR1 is MNHEY and CDR2 SVGAGI. The CDR3 loop is CASSWGQGGRTEAFF. The CDR3 nucleotides read TGTGCCAGCAGTTGGGGACAGGGCGGACGGACTGAAGCTTTCTTT.

The rearrangement joins TRBV5-1 to TRBJ1-5; D is uncertain. Trimming removed 0 bases at V and 3 bases at J, with 10 bases between. The CDR3 extends over 15 amino acids. Germline CDR1 is SGHRS and CDR2 is YFSETQ. As DNA, the CDR3 is TGCGCCAGCAGCTTGGATCCGGGTCCCAATCAGCCCCAGCATTTT. Translation: CASSLDPGPNQPQHF.

V gene TRBV27 combines with J gene TRBJ1-6, with unresolved D. CDR3 size: 14 residues. Trimming took off 9 bases at V and 0 bases at J, with 9 bases between the two ends. Germline CDR1 reads MNHEY; CDR2 reads SMNVEV (reference sequence). CDR3 protein: CASRESSYNSPLHF. The CDR3 nucleotides read TGTGCCAGTCGGGAAAGCTCCTATAATTCACCCCTCCACTTT.